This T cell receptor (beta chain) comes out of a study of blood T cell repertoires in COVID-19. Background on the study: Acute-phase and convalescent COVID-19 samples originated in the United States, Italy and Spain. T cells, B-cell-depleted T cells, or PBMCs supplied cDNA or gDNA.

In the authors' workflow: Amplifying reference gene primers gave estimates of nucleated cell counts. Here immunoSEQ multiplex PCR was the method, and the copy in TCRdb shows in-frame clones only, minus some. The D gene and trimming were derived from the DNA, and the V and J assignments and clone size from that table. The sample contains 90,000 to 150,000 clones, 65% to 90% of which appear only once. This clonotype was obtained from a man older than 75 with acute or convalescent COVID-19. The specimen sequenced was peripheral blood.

CDR3 coding DNA: TGTGCCAGCAGCTTACGATCCGGGACAGATTATGGCTACACCTTC. This translates into CASSLRSGTDYGYTF. The V call is TRBV5-5, the J call TRBJ1-2; 7 bases line up with TRBD1. The CDR3 runs to 15 residues. Germline V gene data show CDR1 as SGHKS and CDR2 as YYEKEE (reference sequence). Trimming took 2 bases from V and 5 from J; bases not matched to a gene: 9.